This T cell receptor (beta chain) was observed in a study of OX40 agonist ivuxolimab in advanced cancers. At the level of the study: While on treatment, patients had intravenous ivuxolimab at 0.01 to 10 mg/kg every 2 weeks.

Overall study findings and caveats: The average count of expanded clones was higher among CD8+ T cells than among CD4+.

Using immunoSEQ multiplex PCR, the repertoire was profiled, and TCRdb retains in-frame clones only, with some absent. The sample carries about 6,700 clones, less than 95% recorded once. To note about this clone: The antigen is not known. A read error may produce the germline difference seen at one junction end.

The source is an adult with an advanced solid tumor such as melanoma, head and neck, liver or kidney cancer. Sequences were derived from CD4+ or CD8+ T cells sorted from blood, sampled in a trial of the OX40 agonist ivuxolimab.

CDR3 DNA sequence: TGTGCCAGCACTGAAAGGTTTAGTGGGGACCGGTACTTC. Translating it yields CASTERFSGDRYF. The chain has TRBV6-1 and TRBJ2-4; perhaps D is TRBD1 or TRBD2 (5 bases each). The CDR3 has 13 residues. CDR1 and CDR2 from the germline V gene are MNHNS and SASEGT.